These 20 T cell receptor beta chains were all obtained from the same sample, sequenced in a study. TCRdb recomputed calls from the 5' RACE reads with MiXCR, one row per CDR3 protein. Among approximately 40,000 distinct CDR3 sequences listed, approximately 28% were seen once. Specimen: tumor-infiltrating memory CD4+ T cells sorted from the breast tumor. The subset denotes: memory CD4+ T cells, CD4+CD45RO+CD25-. These TCRs come from a female donor with breast cancer.

This clonotype was picked up a small number of times. The rearrangement uses TRBV9 and TRBJ2-4; D not resolved. Germline-derived CDR1 and CDR2 are SGDLS and YYNGEE. The CDR3 consists of 15 residues. Trimming removed 0 bases at V and 1 base at J, with 8 bases between. As DNA, the CDR3 is TGTGCCAGCAGCGTAGGGAATGGGGCCAAAAACATTCAGTACTTC. It codes for CASSVGNGAKNIQYF.

A few counts support this clonotype. This sequence joins TRBV5-5 and TRBJ2-3; 7 bases fit TRBD2. This CDR3 is built from 15 residues. The ends lost 4 bases at V and 3 bases at J; junction bases unmatched: 8. The germline V gene has CDR1 SGHKS and CDR2 YYEKEE (reference sequence). In nucleotides, the CDR3 is TGTGCCAGCAGCCGCCAGCTGCGGGAGACAGATACGCAGTATTTT. Protein product: CASSRQLRETDTQYF.

The V and J genes are TRBV20-1 and TRBJ2-7, with 7 bases lining up with TRBD2. The CDR3 is made up of 13 amino acids. Germline V CDR1 and CDR2: DFQATT, SNEGSKA (reference sequence). The V segment lost 2 bases and the J segment 2 bases; nucleotides outside the gene matches: 3. CDR3 amino acids: CSARLAETYEQYF. DNA of the CDR3: TGCAGTGCTAGACTAGCGGAAACCTACGAGCAGTACTTC.

The chain carries TRBV11-2 and TRBJ2-7; tentative D call: TRBD2 (5 bases). V shed 0 bases and J shed 5 bases, with 11 bases lying between them. Germline lookup yields CDR1 SGHAT and CDR2 FQNNGV. The length of the CDR3 is 14 residues. The CDR3 sequence is CASSLDPGTNEQYF. Here the CDR3 DNA reads TGTGCCAGCAGCTTAGATCCGGGAACCAACGAGCAGTACTTC.

A few counts support this clonotype. The rearrangement uses TRBV20-1 and TRBJ2-7; 16 bases are a match to TRBD2. V trimming: 5 bases; J trimming: 7 bases; junction bases outside the gene matches: 11. There are 16 residues in the CDR3. The V gene's germline CDR1 is DFQATT and CDR2 SNEGSKA (reference sequence). The CDR3 nucleotides are TGCAGTGCTGGACTCACCGGGACTAGCGGGGGGGAAGAGCAGTACTTC. Translating gives CSAGLTGTSGGEEQYF.

Worth noting for this clonotype: No conserved phenylalanine or tryptophan is present at the end of the CDR3, so a read error is the likely explanation. V gene TRBV5-1 combines with J gene TRBJ1-4; TRBD1 matches 7 bases. With 3 bases clipped from V and 2 bases from J, the junction kept 1 base outside the gene matches. CDR3 length: 14 amino acids. Per germline, CDR1 SGHRS and CDR2 YFSETQ. The CDR3 loop is CASSSGQTNEKLFL. As DNA, the CDR3 is TGCGCCAGCAGCTCGGGACAGACTAATGAAAAACTGTTTCTT.

This clonotype was seen at least ten times. The J gene is TRBJ1-2, the V gene TRBV20-1, with D possibly being TRBD1 (5 bases). The CDR3 is 15 amino acids. Per germline, CDR1 DFQATT and CDR2 SNEGSKA (reference sequence). Trimming took 6 bases from V and 6 from J, leaving 23 bases between them. In DNA, the CDR3 is TGCAGTGCCCACCCCGAACGGGGGGTATTTAATGGCTACACCTTC. Encoded protein: CSAHPERGVFNGYTF.

This clonotype was observed a handful of times. The chain has TRBV7-9 and TRBJ1-2; D might be TRBD1 (5 bases). The V and J ends lost 1 base and 14 bases respectively, with 11 bases between them. The germline CDR1 and CDR2 sequences are SEHNR and FQNEAQ (reference sequence). CDR3 length equals 11 residues. The DNA of the CDR3 is TGTGCCAGCAGCTTAGAAGCAGGGATGACCTTC. Protein product: CASSLEAGMTF.

The chain has TRBV5-1 and TRBJ1-6; D is undetermined. The germline V gene encodes CDR1 SGHRS and CDR2 YFSETQ. The CDR3 runs 15 residues. Trimming cost V 0 bases and J 7 bases, with 11 bases left between them. The CDR3 region has the DNA TGCGCCAGCAGCTTGGGTCGGGCCGGGAATTCACCCCTCCACTTT. This sequence encodes CASSLGRAGNSPLHF.

This chain joins TRBV7-3 and TRBJ2-2; possibly TRBD1 or TRBD2 for D (5 bases each). The CDR3 length is 15 residues. Between the trimmed V and J ends, which lost 5 bases and 2 bases, there was a span of 12 bases. Germline V lookup: CDR1 SGHTA, CDR2 FQGTGA. The CDR3 region is CASSPPGTNTGELFF. The CDR3 coding sequence is TGTGCCAGCAGCCCACCCGGGACCAACACCGGGGAGCTGTTTTTT.

The CDR3 sequence is CASISMEQPPTGELFF. The CDR3 DNA sequence: TGTGCCAGCATCTCCATGGAGCAGCCCCCCACCGGGGAGCTGTTTTTT. The chain has TRBV12-3 or TRBV12-4 and TRBJ2-2; no firm D call. CDR3 size: 16 residues. The V end was cut by 7 bases, the J end by 4 bases, with 19 bases between.

This clonotype has at least ten counts. The gene calls are TRBV27 and TRBJ2-1; weak D call: TRBD1 (6 bases). The V end lost 8 bases, the J end lost 8 bases, and 19 bases lay between the germline ends. The CDR3 has 14 residues. Germline CDR1 is MNHEY and CDR2 is SMNVEV (reference sequence). The CDR3 DNA reads TGTGCCAGCGGCCGGGACACTGGTGGGGATGAGCAGTTCTTC. This gives the protein CASGRDTGGDEQFF.

This sequence joins TRBV15 and TRBJ2-1; 11 nucleotides align to TRBD2. CDR3 length: 15 amino acids. Germline CDR1 reads LNHNV; CDR2 reads YYDKDF (reference sequence). V was pared by 4 bases and J by 2 bases, with 1 base of the junction left unmatched. Here the CDR3 DNA reads TGTGCCACCAGCAAGACTAGCGGGACCTACAATGAGCAGTTCTTC. Translating it yields CATSKTSGTYNEQFF. Full variable domain (outside the CDR3, taken from reference TRBV15 and TRBJ2-1): DAMVIQNPRYQVTQFGKPVTLSCSQTLNHNVMYWYQQKSSQAPKLLFHYYDKDFNNEADTPDNFQSRRPNTSFCFLDIRSPGLGDTAMYLCATSKTSGTYNEQFFGPGTRLTVL.

This clonotype was counted only a few times. The chain couples TRBV12-3 or TRBV12-4 to TRBJ1-5, with D possibly TRBD1 on 5 matching bases. V was clipped by 1 base and J by 6 bases, with 13 bases between them. The CDR3 is made up of 15 amino acids. In nucleotides, the CDR3 is TGTGCCAGCAGTTTAGGACTGGCCGGGGGTCAGCCCCAGCATTTT. Translation gives CASSLGLAGGQPQHF.

This clonotype showed up just a few times. The rearrangement uses TRBV3-1 and TRBJ1-2; a possible D gene is TRBD1 (6 bases). Trimming shortened V by 0 bases and J by 8 bases, and 19 bases separated the two germline ends. CDR1 and CDR2 from the germline V gene are LGHDT and YNNKEL (reference sequence). This CDR3 comprises 16 residues. The DNA of the CDR3 is TGTGCCAGCAGCCAAGAGGCGGGGGGCGTACCCCAGGGCTACACCTTC. It codes for CASSQEAGGVPQGYTF.

The rearrangement uses TRBV5-1 and TRBJ2-7, with TRBD2 matching over 11 bases. V was clipped by 4 bases and J by 2 bases; unmatched bases: 5. The V gene's germline CDR1 is SGHRS and CDR2 YFSETQ. The CDR3 is 15 amino acids. The CDR3 coding sequence is TGCGCCAGCAGCGCGGCTAGCGGGGGGACCTACGAGCAGTACTTC. Residues: CASSAASGGTYEQYF.

CDR3 residues: CASSVTSGSFKVEQYF. The CDR3 DNA reads TGTGCCAGCAGTGTGACTAGCGGGAGTTTTAAGGTTGAGCAGTACTTC. V gene TRBV12-3 or TRBV12-4 combines with J gene TRBJ2-7, with 12 positions matching TRBD2. V dropped 5 bases and J dropped 7; count of bases not matched to a gene: 12. The CDR3 has 16 residues.

By share of the sample, this clonotype is medium-sized (0.01 to 0.1%). The CDR3 DNA reads TGTGCCAGCAGTAATTTGGACAGCAGCTCTGGAAACACCATATATTTT. Translation: CASSNLDSSSGNTIYF. The chain carries TRBV6-2 or TRBV6-3 and TRBJ1-3; TRBD1 might be the D (6 bases). The germline V gene has CDR1 MNHEY and CDR2 SVGEGT. The V end lost 5 bases, the J end lost 0 bases, and 14 bases lay between the germline ends. The CDR3 loop spans 16 amino acids.

The CDR3 reads CASSPRDSPLQAFF. DNA of the CDR3: TGTGCCAGCAGCCCGAGGGACAGCCCACTGCAAGCTTTCTTT. The chain uses TRBV6-6 and TRBJ1-1; TRBD1 matches 7 bases. This CDR3 has 14 amino acids. The ends lost 6 bases at V and 9 bases at J; junction bases unmatched: 13. Germline loops: CDR1 MNHNY, CDR2 SVGAGI (reference sequence).

This clonotype appeared a few times. This chain connects TRBV18 to TRBJ1-1; 7 positions agree with TRBD1. This CDR3 has 13 residues. CDR1 KGHSH and CDR2 LQKENI come from the germline V gene. Losses at the gene ends were 2 bases for V and 3 bases for J; bases not matched to a gene: 0. CDR3 sequence reads: CASSPDRDTEAFF. The CDR3 DNA follows: TGTGCCAGCTCACCAGACAGGGACACTGAAGCTTTCTTT.